This T cell receptor (beta chain) came from a study of CD8 T cells in ankylosing spondylitis. The study, taken as a whole, reports: Blood of patients with ankylosing spondylitis appeared to be characterized by a TCR beta motif of several highly homologous variants.

CDR1 is SGHAT and CDR2 is FQNNGV in the germline V gene. V shed 4 bases, J shed 1 base, and the junction held 3 bases outside the gene matches. The CDR3 consists of 18 residues. As regards this clonotype: Its antigen is still unknown.

Each CDR3 protein is one row after TCRdb ran MiXCR on the 5' RACE reads. The sample records roughly 370,000 distinct CDR3 sequences, 20% to 25% being singletons. The sample consisted of blood, either unsorted or a sorted T cell fraction (not recorded which). The chain links TRBV11-2 to TRBJ2-2; 16 nucleotides match TRBD2. The TCR originated in a male donor with ankylosing spondylitis. CDR3 nucleotide sequence: TGTGCCAGCAGCTCGGGACTAGCGGGAGGGGTGAACACCGGGGAGCTGTTTTTT. Translating gives CASSSGLAGGVNTGELFF.